This T cell receptor beta chain was sequenced in a study of OX40 agonist ivuxolimab in advanced cancers. About the research overall: Earlier anti-PD-1, anti-PD-L1 or anti-CTLA-4 therapy was permitted; around 40% had received some. Overall study results and limits: More expanded clones were found, on average, in CD8+ than in CD4+ T cells. Circulating CD4+ and CD8+ T cells showed clonal expansion by week 6 at 0.1 to 3.0 mg/kg.

Sequencing was performed with immunoSEQ multiplex PCR; in TCRdb, only in-frame clones are kept and a portion is missing. Among around 7,700 clones listed, about nine tenths were seen once. A word on this clone: The antigen is undetermined.

The specimen was CD4+ or CD8+ T cells sorted from blood, collected in a trial of the OX40 agonist ivuxolimab. The TCR originated in an adult with an advanced solid tumor such as melanoma, head and neck, liver or kidney cancer.

This CDR3 reads CASSLAGTGELFF. As DNA, the CDR3 is TGTGCCAGCAGCTTAGCAGGGACCGGGGAGCTGTTTTTT. The gene calls are TRBV11-2 and TRBJ2-2; maybe TRBD1 (5 bases). The germline V gene has CDR1 SGHAT and CDR2 FQNNGV. CDR3 size: 13 residues. With 1 base removed from V and 5 bases from J, the gap between germline ends came to 5 bases.